The 21 T cell receptor beta chains given below trace back to one sample, sequenced in a study of OX40 agonist ivuxolimab in advanced cancers. Assay: immunoSEQ multiplex PCR; the TCRdb copy retains only in-frame clones and omits some. This sample carries 70,000 to 95,000 clones, roughly 93% of them seen once, and the ten largest clones take around 0.71%. This specimen consisted of CD4+ or CD8+ T cells sorted from blood, obtained in a trial of the OX40 agonist ivuxolimab. The receptors here all came from an adult with an advanced solid tumor such as melanoma, head and neck, liver or kidney cancer.

This chain connects TRBV4-1 to TRBJ2-7; maybe TRBD2 (6 bases). The ends were cut back, 1 base at V and 0 bases at J, with 10 bases in the middle. The CDR3 consists of 15 residues. The germline CDR1 and CDR2 sequences are MGHRA and YSYEKL. CDR3 in DNA: TGCGCCAGCAGCCAAGGATGGGAGGTCTCCTACGAGCAGTACTTC. Translation: CASSQGWEVSYEQYF.

This rearrangement joins TRBV29-1 to TRBJ2-7; tentatively, D is TRBD1 (6 bases). CDR1 and CDR2 from the germline V gene are SQVTM and ANQGSEA. The CDR3 covers 12 residues. Trimming cost V 3 bases and J 6 bases, with 12 bases left between them. The CDR3 protein is CSVDGRGTEQYF. The CDR3 nucleotides are TGCAGCGTTGATGGTAGGGGGACCGAGCAGTACTTC.

V is TRBV19 and J is TRBJ1-4; D gene unclear. The CDR3 spans 14 residues. V lost 7 bases to trimming and J lost 5 bases, with 14 bases between them. Germline V CDR1 and CDR2: LNHDA, SQIVND (reference sequence). Here the CDR3 DNA reads TGTGCCAGTAACATACAAGCGAAAAATGAAAAACTGTTTTTT. Its protein product is CASNIQAKNEKLFF.

The chain carries TRBV28 and TRBJ1-1, with TRBD1 as a possible D gene (6 bases). Between the trimmed V and J ends, which lost 10 bases and 1 base, there was a span of 22 bases. Germline CDR1 and CDR2: MDHEN and SYDVKM. The CDR3 has 16 amino acids. As DNA, the CDR3 is TGTGCCACCAAACAATTATACAGGGACCAGAACACTGAAGCTTTCTTT. Its protein product is CATKQLYRDQNTEAFF.

The chain joins TRBV5-1 to TRBJ1-3, with D perhaps matching TRBD1 (6 bases). This CDR3 is 14 amino acids long. Between the trimmed V and J ends, which lost 4 bases and 2 bases, there was a span of 10 bases. CDR1 is SGHRS and CDR2 is YFSETQ in the germline V gene. The CDR3, as DNA: TGCGCCAGCAGCGTCGGGACACCTGGAAACACCATATATTTT. Amino acids: CASSVGTPGNTIYF.

This rearrangement joins TRBV18 to TRBJ1-4; D may be TRBD1 (5 bases). CDR3 length: 15 residues. Trimming shortened V by 2 bases and J by 8 bases, and 15 bases separated the two germline ends. CDR1 and CDR2 from the germline V gene are KGHSH and LQKENI. The CDR3 nucleotides read TGTGCCAGCTCACCAATCGGGGGGTCAGGGGAAAAACTGTTTTTT. Protein sequence: CASSPIGGSGEKLFF. Based on the CDR3 plus reference TRBV18 and TRBJ1-4, the full variable domain is NAGVMQNPRHLVRRRGQEARLRCSPMKGHSHVYWYRQLPEEGLKFMVYLQKENIIDESGMPKERFSAEFPKEGPSILRIQQVVRGDSAAYFCASSPIGGSGEKLFFGSGTQLSVL.

This chain connects TRBV7-2 to TRBJ2-2; D is uncertain. Germline values: CDR1 SGHTA, CDR2 FQGNSA. V gave up 1 base and J gave up 6 bases, with 18 bases separating them. This CDR3 contains 17 residues. Written as DNA, the CDR3 is TGTGCCAGCAGCTTAGTTTCCCCAATCCCTCGCCCCGGGGAGCTGTTTTTT. Its protein is CASSLVSPIPRPGELFF.

This sequence joins TRBV7-9 and TRBJ1-3; tentatively, D is TRBD1 (5 bases). Germline CDR1 is SEHNR and CDR2 is FQNEAQ (reference sequence). This CDR3 comprises 15 residues. V was clipped by 6 bases and J by 4 bases, with 16 bases between them. CDR3: CASRFRDDRGNTIYF. CDR3 bases: TGTGCCAGCAGATTCCGGGACGATCGAGGAAACACCATATATTTT.

The rearrangement joins TRBV7-2 to TRBJ2-1; 7 nucleotides agree with TRBD2. Germline values: CDR1 SGHTA, CDR2 FQGNSA. The CDR3 has 15 residues. Trimming at V came to 5 bases and at J to 0 bases, leaving 4 bases not matched to a gene. The CDR3 loop reads CASSKAGSSYNEQFF. For the CDR3, the DNA is TGTGCCAGCAGCAAAGCGGGGAGCTCCTACAATGAGCAGTTCTTC. The variable domain in full, completed from reference TRBV7-2 and TRBJ2-1, reads GAGVSQSPSNKVTEKGKDVELRCDPISGHTALYWYRQSLGQGLEFLIYFQGNSAPDKSGLPSDRFSAERTGGSVSTLTIQRTQQEDSAVYLCASSKAGSSYNEQFFGPGTRLTVL.

The chain is built from TRBV28 and TRBJ2-7; D possibly uses TRBD1 or TRBD2 (5 bases each). V was pared by 2 bases and J by 7 bases, with 15 bases between. CDR1 MDHEN and CDR2 SYDVKM come from the germline V gene. The CDR3 spans 14 residues. The CDR3 protein is CASSLAGAVWEQYF. The CDR3 DNA reads TGTGCCAGCAGTTTAGCCGGGGCGGTGTGGGAGCAGTACTTC.

The chain combines TRBV6-5 with TRBJ1-3; D gene ambiguous. Germline V gene lookup returns CDR1 MNHEY and CDR2 SVGAGI. The V end was cut by 2 bases, the J end by 0 bases, with 11 bases between. The CDR3 has 16 residues. CDR3 in amino acids: CASSYRSVYSGNTIYF. The CDR3 DNA is TGTGCCAGCAGTTACCGTTCAGTCTACTCTGGAAACACCATATATTTT.

The chain is built from TRBV28 and TRBJ1-1, with D unresolved. CDR1 MDHEN and CDR2 SYDVKM come from the germline V gene. Trimming left V 4 bases short and J 2 bases short, with 11 bases between. CDR3 length equals 14 residues. As DNA, the CDR3 is TGTGCCAGCAGTTCGCAGGTTCTAAACACTGAAGCTTTCTTT. Translated: CASSSQVLNTEAFF. Together with reference TRBV28 and TRBJ1-1, the CDR3 gives the full variable domain: DVKVTQSSRYLVKRTGEKVFLECVQDMDHENMFWYRQDPGLGLRLIYFSYDVKMKEKGDIPEGYSVSREKKERFSLILESASTNQTSMYLCASSSQVLNTEAFFGQGTRLTVV.

This chain joins TRBV18 and TRBJ2-7; D is ambiguous. Germline V gene sequence: CDR1 KGHSH, CDR2 LQKENI. The CDR3 has 14 residues. With 4 bases removed from V and 0 bases from J, the gap between germline ends came to 10 bases. CDR3 DNA: TGTGCCAGCTCACTAACACAAACCTCCTACGAGCAGTACTTC. Translated, it gives CASSLTQTSYEQYF.

The chain combines TRBV19 with TRBJ1-5; D is possibly TRBD1 (6 bases). CDR3 length equals 15 residues. V was shortened by 4 bases and J by 4 bases, with 14 bases between the two germline ends. The germline CDR1 and CDR2 sequences are LNHDA and SQIVND (reference sequence). CDR3 residues: CASSTRQGGNQPQHF. As DNA, the CDR3 is TGTGCCAGTAGTACCCGACAAGGGGGTAATCAGCCCCAGCATTTT.

The genes are TRBV28 and TRBJ2-7, with 8 bases identical to TRBD2. Germline CDR1 and CDR2: MDHEN and SYDVKM. V shed 3 bases and J 1 base; nucleotides not matched to a gene: 5. The CDR3 loop spans 15 amino acids. DNA for the CDR3: TGTGCCAGCAGTTTGGGGACTAGAGGGTCCTACGAGCAGTACTTC. Translated: CASSLGTRGSYEQYF.

The gene calls are TRBV6-1 and TRBJ1-2; the D is unclear. The CDR3 length is 15 residues. Germline CDR1 and CDR2: MNHNS and SASEGT. The V end lost 1 base, the J end lost 4 bases, and 13 bases lay between the germline ends. The CDR3 region is CASSEGEKGVYGYTF. The CDR3 DNA reads TGTGCCAGCAGTGAAGGGGAGAAGGGTGTCTATGGCTACACCTTC.

The CDR3 DNA sequence: TGTGCCAGCAGTACACCCGGGACAGGGATCATGAACACTGAAGCTTTCTTT. Translating gives CASSTPGTGIMNTEAFF. The rearrangement uses TRBV27 and TRBJ1-1, with 9 bases fitting TRBD1. V was pared by 5 bases and J by 0 bases, with 10 bases of the junction left unmatched. CDR3 length: 17 residues. Germline CDR1 is MNHEY and CDR2 is SMNVEV (reference sequence).

The chain recombines TRBV9 with TRBJ1-6; 7 bases match TRBD1. With V trimmed by 3 bases and J by 8 bases, 11 bases remained unmatched. Germline V gene sequence: CDR1 SGDLS, CDR2 YYNGEE. The CDR3 loop spans 16 amino acids. For the CDR3, the DNA is TGTGCCAGCAGCGCTGACAGGGCCCCCTCTTATTCACCCCTCCACTTT. It encodes CASSADRAPSYSPLHF.

The rearrangement joins TRBV29-1 to TRBJ1-2; 9 bases match TRBD1. Germline V gene sequence: CDR1 SQVTM, CDR2 ANQGSEA. CDR3 length equals 17 residues. V shed 8 bases, J shed 4 bases, and the junction held 20 bases outside the gene matches. CDR3 region: CSTRLLPPGQGGYGYTF. DNA of the CDR3: TGCAGCACTCGACTGCTACCTCCGGGACAGGGAGGCTATGGCTACACCTTC.

The chain couples TRBV28 to TRBJ1-4; TRBD1 matches 10 bases. Trimming cost V 5 bases and J 9 bases; bases outside gene matches: 6. This CDR3 is built from 14 residues. Germline lookup yields CDR1 MDHEN and CDR2 SYDVKM. The CDR3 sequence is CASSVPGQGKKLFF. The CDR3 nucleotides are TGTGCCAGCAGTGTTCCGGGACAGGGGAAAAAACTGTTTTTT.

J is TRBJ2-1 and V is TRBV27, with 7 bases fitting TRBD1. V lost 5 bases, J lost 5 bases, and 12 bases stayed unmatched. The CDR3 is 16 amino acids. Germline V gene sequence: CDR1 MNHEY, CDR2 SMNVEV (reference sequence). The CDR3 region has the DNA TGTGCCAGCAGTACGCGACAGGGAAAGGTCGACAATGAGCAGTTCTTC. Translating it yields CASSTRQGKVDNEQFF.